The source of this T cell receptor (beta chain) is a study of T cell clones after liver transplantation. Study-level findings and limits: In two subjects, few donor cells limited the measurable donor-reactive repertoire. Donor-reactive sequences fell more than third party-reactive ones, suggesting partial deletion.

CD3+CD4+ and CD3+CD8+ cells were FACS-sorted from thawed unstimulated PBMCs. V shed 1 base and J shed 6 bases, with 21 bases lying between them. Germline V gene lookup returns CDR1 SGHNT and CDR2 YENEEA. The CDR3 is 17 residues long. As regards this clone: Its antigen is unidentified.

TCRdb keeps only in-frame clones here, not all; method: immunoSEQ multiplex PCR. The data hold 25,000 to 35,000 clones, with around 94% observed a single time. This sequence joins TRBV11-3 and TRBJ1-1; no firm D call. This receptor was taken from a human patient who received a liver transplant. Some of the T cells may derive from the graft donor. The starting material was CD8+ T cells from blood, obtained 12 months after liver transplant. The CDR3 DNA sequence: TGTGCCAGCAGCTTAGGTTCTGGGTGGGAACAAATGCCTGAAGCTTTCTTT. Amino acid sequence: CASSLGSGWEQMPEAFF.